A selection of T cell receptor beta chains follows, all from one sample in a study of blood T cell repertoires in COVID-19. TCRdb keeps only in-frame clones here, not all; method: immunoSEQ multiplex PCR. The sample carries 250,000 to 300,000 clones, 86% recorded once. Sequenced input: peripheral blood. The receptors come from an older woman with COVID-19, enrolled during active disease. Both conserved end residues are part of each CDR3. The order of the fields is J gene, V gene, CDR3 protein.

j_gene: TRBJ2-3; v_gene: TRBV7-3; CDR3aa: CASSPQGLAGGPTDTQYF
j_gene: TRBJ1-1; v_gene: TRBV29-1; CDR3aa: CSVDQGLNTEAFF
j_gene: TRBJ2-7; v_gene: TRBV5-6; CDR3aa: CASSSHRAEQYF
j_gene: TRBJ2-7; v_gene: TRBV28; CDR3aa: CASSLGLSYEQYF
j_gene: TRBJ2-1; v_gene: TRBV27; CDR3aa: CASSPGLGYNEQFF
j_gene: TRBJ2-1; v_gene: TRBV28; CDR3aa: CASSFRTAPQFF
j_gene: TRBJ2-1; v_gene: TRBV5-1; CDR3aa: CASSQRQGGDEQFF
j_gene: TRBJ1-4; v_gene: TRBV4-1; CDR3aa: CASSQAETGNEKLFF
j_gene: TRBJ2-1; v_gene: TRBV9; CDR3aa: CASSTSPTGWNNEQFF
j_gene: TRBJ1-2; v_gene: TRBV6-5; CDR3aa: CATSRDTADYGYTF
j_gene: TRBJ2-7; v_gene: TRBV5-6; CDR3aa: CASSLGRGRNEQYF
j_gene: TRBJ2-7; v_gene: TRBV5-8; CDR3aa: CASSLVAGGLSEQYF
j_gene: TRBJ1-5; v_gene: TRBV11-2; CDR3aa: CASSWGPREPNQPQHF
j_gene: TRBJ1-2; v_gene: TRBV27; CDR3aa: CASSSGFYQGYTF
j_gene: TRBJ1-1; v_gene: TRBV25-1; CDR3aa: CASSATDRANTEAFF
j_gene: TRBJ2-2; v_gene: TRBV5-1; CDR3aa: CASSLGTDTGELFF
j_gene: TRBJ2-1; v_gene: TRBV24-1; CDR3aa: CATSDLHTSGGVGEQFF
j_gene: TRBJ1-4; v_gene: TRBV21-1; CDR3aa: CASTRQGPNEKLFF
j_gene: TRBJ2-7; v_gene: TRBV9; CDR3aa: CASSVGTGQDYEQYF
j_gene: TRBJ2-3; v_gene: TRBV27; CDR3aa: CASSLFGLAGGRNTQYF
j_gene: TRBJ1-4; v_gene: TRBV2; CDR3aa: CASQGAGSNEKLFF
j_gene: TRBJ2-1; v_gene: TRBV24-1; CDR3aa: CATSDPGQSSYNEQFF
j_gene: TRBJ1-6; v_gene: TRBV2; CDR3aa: CASGRDSSPLHF
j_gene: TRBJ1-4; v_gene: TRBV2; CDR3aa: CASSEETVEKLFF
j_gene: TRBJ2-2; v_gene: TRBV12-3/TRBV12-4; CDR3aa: CASSPQGELFF
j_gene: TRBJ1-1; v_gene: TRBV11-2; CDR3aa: CASSPGTPRGTEAFF
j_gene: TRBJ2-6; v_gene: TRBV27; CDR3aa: CASSGTVGANVLTF
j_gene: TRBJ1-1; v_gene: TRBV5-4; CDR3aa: CASSLIGVYTEAFF
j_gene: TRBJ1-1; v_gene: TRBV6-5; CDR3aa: CASSSRQGGFGTEAFF
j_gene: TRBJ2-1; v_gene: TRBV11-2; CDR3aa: CASSLSLAGGRNNEQFF
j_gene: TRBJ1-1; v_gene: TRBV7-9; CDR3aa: CASSSTGHAEAFF
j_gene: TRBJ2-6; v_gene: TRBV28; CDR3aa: CASSKATFHSGANVLTF
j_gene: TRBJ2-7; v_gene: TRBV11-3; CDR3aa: CASSKRQGAPPHEQYF
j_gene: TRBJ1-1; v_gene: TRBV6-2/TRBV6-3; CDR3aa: CASSGRQGYTEAFF
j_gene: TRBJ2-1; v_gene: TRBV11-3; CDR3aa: CASSSSHEQFF
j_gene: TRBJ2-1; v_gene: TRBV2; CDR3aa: CASSGLADNNEQFF
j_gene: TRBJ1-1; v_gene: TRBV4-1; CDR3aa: CASSQHSAVGGNTEAFF
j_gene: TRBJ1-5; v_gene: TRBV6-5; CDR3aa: CASRGRALSNQPQHF
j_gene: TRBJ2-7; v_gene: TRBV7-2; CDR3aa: CASSLGAGAYYEQYF
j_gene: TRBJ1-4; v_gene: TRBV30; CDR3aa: CAWSTRGMREKLFF
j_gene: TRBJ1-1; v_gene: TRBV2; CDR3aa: CASNRGTENTEAFF
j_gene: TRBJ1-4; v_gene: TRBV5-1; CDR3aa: CASSLGGTATNEKLFF
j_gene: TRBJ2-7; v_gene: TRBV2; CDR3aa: CASSEVGAKQYF
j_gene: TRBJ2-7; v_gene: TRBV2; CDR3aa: CASSVGEAYEQYF